Described below is a single TCR beta chain sequence and its context. The sample belongs to a study of blood T cell repertoires in COVID-19. V was cut by 3 bases and J by 1 base, with 9 bases left in between. CDR1 is SQVTM and CDR2 is ANQGSEA in the germline V gene. This CDR3 has 13 residues. Only in-frame clones appear in the TCRdb table, and some are missing; sequencing was by immunoSEQ multiplex PCR. The top ten hold 4.5% to 5.5% of the sample, which has approximately 300,000 clones, around nine tenths seen once. Sequenced input: PBMCs or T cells enriched from blood (not recorded which). The V gene is TRBV29-1, the J gene TRBJ1-1; D is ambiguous. The receptor's source is a man in his 60s who had recovered from COVID-19. CDR3 bases: TGCAGCGTTGAGCCCACAAGGAACACTGAAGCTTTCTTT. Its translation: CSVEPTRNTEAFF.